The source of this T cell receptor (beta chain) is a study of cytomegalovirus exposure and HLA in healthy donors. A word on this clone: What it binds is not known.

Data came from immunoSEQ multiplex PCR; TCRdb stores just in-frame clones and leaves some out. Of around 140,000 clones listed, 80% to 90% are singletons. Notes on the study in general: According to the study, around 150 TCR beta chains were cytomegalovirus-associated.

The V segment lost 4 bases and the J segment 6 bases; nucleotides outside the gene matches: 6. There are 15 residues in the CDR3. Germline V lookup: CDR1 LNHNV, CDR2 YYDKDF (reference sequence). The chain couples TRBV15 to TRBJ2-2; 9 bases map to TRBD1. The receptor's source is a woman aged 18-30 years in good health and CMV-seronegative. The source material was PBMCs. This chain's CDR3 is CATSIDRGFAGELFF. In nucleotides, the CDR3 is TGTGCCACCAGCATCGACAGGGGGTTCGCCGGGGAGCTGTTTTTT.